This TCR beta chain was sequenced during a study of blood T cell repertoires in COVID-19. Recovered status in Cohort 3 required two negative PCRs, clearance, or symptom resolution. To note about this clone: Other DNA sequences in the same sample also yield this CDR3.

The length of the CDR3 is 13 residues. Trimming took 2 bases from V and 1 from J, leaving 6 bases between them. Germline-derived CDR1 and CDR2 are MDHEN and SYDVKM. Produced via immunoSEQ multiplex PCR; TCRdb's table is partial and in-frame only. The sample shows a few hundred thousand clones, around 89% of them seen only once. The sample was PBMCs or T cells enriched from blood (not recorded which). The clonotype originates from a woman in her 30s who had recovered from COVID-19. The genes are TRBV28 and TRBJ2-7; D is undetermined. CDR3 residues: CASSLGPSYEQYF. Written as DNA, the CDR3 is TGTGCCAGCAGTTTAGGGCCGTCCTACGAGCAGTACTTC.